The rows below give T cell receptor beta chains drawn from one sample of a study of T cells after yellow fever vaccination. TCRdb fed the 5' RACE reads into MiXCR, producing one record per CDR3 protein. The data contain about 310,000 distinct CDR3 sequences, 3.6% of them singletons. The sequences come from PBMCs, collected on the day of the yellow fever booster vaccination. These TCRs come from a man in his late teens or twenties who received the YFV17D yellow fever vaccine. Each CDR3 is given with its conserved first and last residue. D genes are given only for firm matches. The size field is filled for only some rows; it gives once, few, many or a size class.

clone size,D gene,V gene,J gene,CDR3 DNA,CDR3 protein
many,TRBD2,TRBV9,TRBJ2-7,TGTGCCAGCAGCGTAGGGCGTAGCGGGGCCCTCTACGAGCAGTACTTC,CASSVGRSGALYEQYF
many,-,TRBV7-3,TRBJ2-1,TGTGCCAGCAGCTTAGGGCGTCCCGGGTACAATGAGCAGTTCTTC,CASSLGRPGYNEQFF
-,-,TRBV11-2,TRBJ2-4,TGTGCCAGCAGCTTAGAGGGTGCCTTAGCCAAAAACATTCAGTACTTC,CASSLEGALAKNIQYF
few,-,TRBV20-1,TRBJ1-4,TGCAGTGCTAGTTCCTGGACAGCTGAAAAACTGTTTTTT,CSASSWTAEKLFF
few,-,TRBV5-6,TRBJ1-1,TGTGCCAGCAGTATACAGGGTTCCACTGAAGCTTTCTTT,CASSIQGSTEAFF
few,TRBD1,TRBV5-1,TRBJ1-2,TGCGCCAGCAGCTTCTTCCAGGGGGGAGATGGCTACACCTTC,CASSFFQGGDGYTF
-,-,TRBV7-2,TRBJ2-5,TGTGCCAGCAGCCTTACGTATACCTGGGCCTTC,CASSLTYTWAF
many,TRBD1,TRBV7-9,TRBJ1-2,TGTGCCAGCAGCTGGATACCCTCAGGACAGGGAGACGGCTACACCTTC,CASSWIPSGQGDGYTF
many,-,TRBV5-1,TRBJ2-1,TGCGCCAGCAGCTTCCTGGGGGCCGACAGCGTCCCCTACAATGAGCAGTTCTTC,CASSFLGADSVPYNEQFF
many,-,TRBV7-3,TRBJ2-2,TGTGCCAGCAGCTTAAAGGGCTTGGCTAGTGGTGCCGGGGAGCTGTTTTTT,CASSLKGLASGAGELFF
many,-,TRBV7-8,TRBJ1-6,TGTGCCAGCAGCTTAGTTTGGGACGAAAGTTCACCCCTCCACTTT,CASSLVWDESSPLHF
-,-,TRBV5-4,TRBJ2-1,TGTGCCAGCAGCTTTTCAGGGGCCATCAATGAGCAGTTCTTC,CASSFSGAINEQFF
many,TRBD2,TRBV7-2,TRBJ2-4,TGTGCCAGCAGCTCGAGAGCTAGCGGCCGGGACATTCAGTACTTC,CASSSRASGRDIQYF
-,-,TRBV5-6,TRBJ1-2,TGTGCCAGCAGCTGGGAGCCAGGAGGCTACACCTTC,CASSWEPGGYTF
-,TRBD1,TRBV4-2,TRBJ2-7,TGTGCCAGCAGCCCGATAAGCCCGGGACAGGGGTACGAGCAGTACTTC,CASSPISPGQGYEQYF
many,-,TRBV14,TRBJ1-2,TGTGCCAGCAGCCAAGCTATGCAGGCCGTTAACTATGGCTACACCTTC,CASSQAMQAVNYGYTF
-,-,TRBV6-2/TRBV6-3,TRBJ2-3,TGTGCCACCAATGCCGCGGCAGATACGCAGTATTTT,CATNAAADTQYF
few,-,TRBV7-2,TRBJ1-5,TGTGCCAGCAGCTTCGCGGAGAATCAGCCCCAGCATTTT,CASSFAENQPQHF
many,-,TRBV7-9,TRBJ2-1,TGTGCCAGCAGCTACACCGGGACTTACTATGAGCAGTTCTTC,CASSYTGTYYEQFF
-,-,TRBV27,TRBJ2-5,TGTGCCAGCAGTTCACTATCCCTGTGGACGGAAAAAGAGACCCAGTACTTC,CASSSLSLWTEKETQYF
many,-,TRBV12-3/TRBV12-4,TRBJ1-1,TGTGCCAGCAGCCCCCTAGCCGTGGGCACTGAAGCTTTCTTT,CASSPLAVGTEAFF
few,TRBD2,TRBV6-5,TRBJ2-3,TGTGCCAGCAGTTACACCACTAGCGGGGTGAGCACAGATACGCAGTATTTT,CASSYTTSGVSTDTQYF